The rows below give T cell receptor beta chains drawn from one sample of a study of blood T cell repertoires in COVID-19. Using immunoSEQ multiplex PCR, the repertoire was profiled, and TCRdb retains in-frame clones only, with some absent. The sample shows 300,000 or so clones, about nine tenths of them seen only once. Sequenced: peripheral blood. The receptors were gathered from a woman in her 30s with COVID-19, enrolled during active disease. Both conserved end residues are part of each CDR3. A D gene is named only where the DNA matches it firmly. Part of the rows lack a size; the others show once, few, many or a class for expanded clones.

v_call	clone_size	d_call	j_call	cdr3_nt	cdr3_aa
TRBV7-2	-	-	TRBJ2-5	TGTGCCAGCAGCTCCGGAGCGGTGGAGCGGGAGACCCAGTACTTC	CASSSGAVERETQYF
TRBV20-1	-	-	TRBJ1-2	TGCAGTGCTAGTAATTTTGACATCCCTGCTGCTAACTATGGCTACACCTTC	CSASNFDIPAANYGYTF
TRBV7-6	-	-	TRBJ2-5	TGTGCCAGCAGCTTAGAACCCTCAGGGGCCCAGTACTTC	CASSLEPSGAQYF
TRBV4-2	many	-	TRBJ1-1	TGTGCCAGCAGCCAAGAGGGACACCTTGAAGCTTTCTTT	CASSQEGHLEAFF
TRBV30	few	-	TRBJ2-3	TGTGCCTGGATGCGGGGATACACAGATACGCAGTATTTT	CAWMRGYTDTQYF
TRBV19	-	-	TRBJ1-1	TGTGCCAGTAGTATTCCCGGACTGGGTGCCACTGAAGCTTTCTTT	CASSIPGLGATEAFF
TRBV15	-	TRBD1	TRBJ1-2	TGTGCCACCAGCAGTGGCACAGGGGGTTTTTATGGCTACACCTTC	CATSSGTGGFYGYTF
TRBV21-1	-	-	TRBJ2-6	TGTGCCAGCAGCAATGACGGGGGGAGCTCTGGGGCCAACGTCCTGACTTTC	CASSNDGGSSGANVLTF
TRBV11-3	few	-	TRBJ1-1	TGTGCCAGCAGCTTAGATATCCAGCTACAGTACACTGAAGCTTTCTTT	CASSLDIQLQYTEAFF
TRBV5-1	-	TRBD1	TRBJ2-7	TGCGCCAGCCGTCCGGGACAGGGATCCTACGAGCAGTACTTC	CASRPGQGSYEQYF
TRBV19	-	-	TRBJ2-7	TGTGCCAGTAGTATAGGTCTAAACCCCCGCGAGCAGTACTTC	CASSIGLNPREQYF
TRBV30	-	-	TRBJ2-7	TGTGCCTGGAGTGTACGGGTGCAGGGGAGATACGAGCAGTACTTC	CAWSVRVQGRYEQYF
TRBV2	-	-	TRBJ1-4	TGTGCCAGCAGTGGTCTAATTGAAAAACTGTTTTTT	CASSGLIEKLFF
TRBV18	once	TRBD1	TRBJ2-5	TGTGCCAGCTCACCACCGTTGGGTGACAGGGCCCGCGAGACCCAGTACTTC	CASSPPLGDRARETQYF
TRBV27	-	TRBD1	TRBJ2-7	TGTGCCAGCACAACGACAGGGGGCTACGAGCAGTACTTC	CASTTTGGYEQYF